The 27 T cell receptor beta chains below come from one sample, sequenced in a study of T cell responses to AZD1222 COVID-19 vaccine. TCRdb keeps only in-frame clones here, not all; method: immunoSEQ multiplex PCR. The table has under 150,000 clones, over 75% seen once. Sequenced material: peripheral blood, taken on day 0 of AZD1222 vaccination. The receptors were gathered from an adult in good health.

This chain uses TRBV24-1 with TRBJ2-5, with unresolved D. This CDR3 has 14 residues. Germline V gene lookup returns CDR1 KGHDR and CDR2 SFDVKD. Trimming cost V 3 bases and J 4 bases, with 11 bases left between them. Here the CDR3 reads CATSDHRAGETQYF. CDR3 DNA sequence: TGTGCCACCAGTGATCACCGGGCTGGAGAGACCCAGTACTTC.

This clone has only one observation. The chain couples TRBV18 to TRBJ1-6; D unresolved. Germline V gene lookup returns CDR1 KGHSH and CDR2 LQKENI. This CDR3 has 15 residues. Trimming took off 3 bases at V and 5 bases at J, with 11 bases between the two ends. The CDR3 reads CASSPTAPDNSPLHF. The CDR3 DNA sequence: TGTGCCAGCTCACCGACGGCCCCAGATAATTCACCCCTCCACTTT.

The rearrangement joins TRBV14 to TRBJ2-5; D gene unclear. V was shortened by 5 bases and J by 7 bases, with 11 bases between the two germline ends. The CDR3 length is 12 residues. Germline CDR1 reads SGHDN; CDR2 reads FVKESK. This CDR3 is CASSLYRGTQYF. For the CDR3, the DNA is TGTGCCAGCAGCTTGTACAGAGGGACCCAGTACTTC.

The rearrangement uses TRBV12-5 and TRBJ1-5, with D uncertain. Trimming removed 5 bases from V and 8 bases from J, with 10 bases in between. The CDR3 sequence is 12 residues long. From germline, CDR1 is LGHNT and CDR2 FRNRAP. CDR3: CASGPSEEPQHF. The CDR3 nucleotides read TGTGCTAGTGGTCCATCGGAGGAGCCCCAGCATTTT.

The chain has TRBV7-5 and TRBJ2-7; TRBD2, the table's D call, was not compared with the DNA. TRBV7-5 counts as a pseudogene. The CDR3 loop spans 17 amino acids. For the CDR3, the DNA is TGTGTCAGAAGCTTAACCCCCGGGACTAGCGGGGGCTACGAGCAGTACTTC. Its protein product is CVRSLTPGTSGGYEQYF.

The table lists this clone with a count of one. V usage is TRBV3-1 (or the pseudogene TRBV3-2) and J usage is TRBJ1-1; 8 bases fit TRBD1. The trim removed 1 base at V and 5 bases at J, leaving 9 bases unmatched. CDR3 length: 16 amino acids. The germline V gene encodes CDR1 LGHDT and CDR2 YNNKEL (reference sequence). The CDR3 loop reads CASSQGDRRRGTEAFF. CDR3 DNA: TGTGCCAGCAGCCAAGGGGACAGGCGGCGAGGGACTGAAGCTTTCTTT.

This clone showed up just once. This chain joins TRBV5-4 and TRBJ2-7; D might be TRBD2 (6 bases). This CDR3 is 15 amino acids long. Per the germline V gene, CDR1 is SGHNT and CDR2 is YYREEE (reference sequence). V lost 4 bases and J 6 bases, leaving 20 bases between the germline ends. The CDR3 DNA reads TGTGCCAGCAGCAGCCGGGACTTGAGGGGTCCCGAGCAGTACTTC. Translated, it gives CASSSRDLRGPEQYF.

J is TRBJ1-1 and V is TRBV3-1 (or the pseudogene TRBV3-2), with D unclear. V gave up 7 bases and J gave up 5 bases, with 14 bases separating them. The germline CDR1 and CDR2 sequences are LGHDT and YNNKEL (reference sequence). The CDR3 is made up of 13 amino acids. As DNA, the CDR3 is TGTGCCAGCACCTCCAAGGTCGGAACTGAAGCTTTCTTT. This encodes CASTSKVGTEAFF.

V usage is TRBV18 and J usage is TRBJ1-1, with 8 bases matching TRBD1. CDR1 and CDR2 from the germline V gene are KGHSH and LQKENI. The CDR3 spans 21 residues. V trimming: 4 bases; J trimming: 0 bases; junction bases outside the gene matches: 22. This CDR3 reads CASSRRVAFGTGDTLNTEAFF. The DNA of the CDR3 is TGTGCCAGCTCACGTAGGGTAGCTTTCGGGACAGGCGACACTCTGAACACTGAAGCTTTCTTT.

J is TRBJ2-2 and V is TRBV14, with 7 bases that match TRBD1. CDR3 length: 14 amino acids. The trim removed 7 bases at V and 5 bases at J, leaving 7 bases unmatched. Looked up from germline, CDR1 is SGHDN and CDR2 is FVKESK. This CDR3 is CASNKQGRTGELFF. The CDR3 nucleotides are TGTGCCAGCAATAAACAGGGGAGAACCGGGGAGCTGTTTTTT.

The rearrangement uses TRBV6-5 and TRBJ1-2, with D possibly being TRBD1 (6 bases). With 8 bases removed from V and 6 bases from J, the gap between germline ends came to 19 bases. Germline V lookup: CDR1 MNHEY, CDR2 SVGAGI. CDR3 length: 14 residues. CDR3 residues: CASPPMWAGDGYTF. The CDR3 DNA reads as TGTGCCAGCCCCCCTATGTGGGCAGGGGATGGCTACACCTTC.

The chain recombines TRBV15 with TRBJ2-4, with TRBD2 as a possible D gene (6 bases). This CDR3 is 17 amino acids long. The germline V gene has CDR1 LNHNV and CDR2 YYDKDF (reference sequence). The V end lost 0 bases, the J end lost 4 bases, and 16 bases lay between the germline ends. Written as DNA, the CDR3 is TGTGCCACCAGCAGAGATTTGGACGCGGGGCGTAAAAACATTCAGTACTTC. Residues: CATSRDLDAGRKNIQYF.

As to this clone: Other DNA sequences within the sample encode an identical CDR3. The chain couples TRBV6-5 to TRBJ1-1; D is unresolved. This CDR3 contains 11 residues. Between the trimmed V and J ends, which lost 2 bases and 4 bases, there was a span of 2 bases. CDR1 and CDR2 (germline): MNHEY, SVGAGI. The CDR3 spells CASSYGTEAFF. The CDR3 DNA follows: TGTGCCAGCAGTTACGGCACTGAAGCTTTCTTT.

The chain links TRBV6-5 to TRBJ1-5; D is perhaps TRBD1 (5 bases). Germline CDR1 and CDR2: MNHEY and SVGAGI. The CDR3 consists of 15 residues. Trimming left V 9 bases short and J 2 bases short, with 17 bases between. The CDR3 spells CASRIAGGGNQPQHF. For the CDR3, the DNA is TGTGCCAGTAGGATCGCGGGGGGGGGCAATCAGCCCCAGCATTTT.

CDR3 nucleotide sequence: TGTGCCAGCAGTTTCGGGCGGTATGGCTACACCTTC. Protein: CASSFGRYGYTF. The chain uses TRBV28 and TRBJ1-2; D gene uncertain. The germline V gene encodes CDR1 MDHEN and CDR2 SYDVKM. The CDR3 has 12 residues. The germline V and J ends were trimmed by 3 bases and 5 bases, with 7 bases remaining between them.

V gene TRBV7-8 combines with J gene TRBJ1-2; 8 bases are a match to TRBD1. V trimming: 2 bases; J trimming: 7 bases; junction bases outside the gene matches: 3. Germline CDR1 SGHVS, CDR2 FQNEAQ. The CDR3 loop spans 13 amino acids. CDR3: CASSLQGASGYTF. CDR3 in DNA: TGTGCCAGCAGCTTACAGGGGGCCTCTGGCTACACCTTC.

The chain is built from TRBV7-9 and TRBJ2-1; TRBD1 agrees at 9 bases. The germline V gene encodes CDR1 SEHNR and CDR2 FQNEAQ (reference sequence). V was clipped by 5 bases and J by 5 bases; unmatched bases: 10. This CDR3 is 16 amino acids long. DNA of the CDR3: TGTGCCAGCAGCCCATACCGGACAGGGGTTAACAATGAGCAGTTCTTC. It is translated as CASSPYRTGVNNEQFF.

The chain employs TRBV5-5 and TRBJ2-5; D perhaps matches TRBD1 (6 bases). CDR1 is SGHKS and CDR2 is YYEKEE in the germline V gene (reference sequence). The CDR3 length is 14 residues. Trimming shortened V by 1 base and J by 5 bases, and 12 bases separated the two germline ends. CDR3 loop: CASSLSGTIETQYF. The CDR3 region has the DNA TGTGCCAGCAGCTTGAGTGGGACAATTGAGACCCAGTACTTC.

The chain joins TRBV20-1 to TRBJ1-4, with D hard to call. From germline, CDR1 is DFQATT and CDR2 SNEGSKA (reference sequence). The CDR3 consists of 10 residues. Trimming pared 8 bases from V and 8 bases from J, leaving 9 bases between. CDR3 nucleotide sequence: TGCAGTTCCTCAGGAGAAAAACTGTTTTTT. Its protein product is CSSSGEKLFF.

CDR3 nucleotides: TGTGCCAGCAGTAACTACAACAGGGGGCTTAACACTGAAGCTTTCTTT. Translation gives CASSNYNRGLNTEAFF. V usage is TRBV28 and J usage is TRBJ1-1; 9 nucleotides agree with TRBD1. V shed 5 bases and J 2 bases; nucleotides not matched to a gene: 9. There are 16 residues in the CDR3. CDR1 and CDR2 (germline): MDHEN, SYDVKM.

The genes are TRBV4-3 and TRBJ1-4; D is ambiguous. Trimming cost V 0 bases and J 7 bases, with 6 bases left between them. The CDR3 is made up of 13 amino acids. From germline, CDR1 is LGHNA and CDR2 YSLEER. As DNA, the CDR3 is TGCGCCAGCAGCCAAGATTTCGGTGAAAAACTGTTTTTT. This translates into CASSQDFGEKLFF.

A few counts support this clone. The genes are TRBV6-5 and TRBJ1-6; no clear D gene. Deletions cut 7 bases from V and 7 bases from J, with 11 bases between. This CDR3 contains 13 residues. Germline CDR1 reads MNHEY; CDR2 reads SVGAGI. The CDR3 reads CASTRTGNSPLHF. DNA for the CDR3: TGTGCCAGCACGAGGACGGGAAATTCACCCCTCCACTTT.

This chain uses TRBV18 with TRBJ1-5; D unresolved. The ends were cut back, 4 bases at V and 1 base at J, with 11 bases in the middle. This CDR3 has 15 amino acids. In germline, CDR1 is KGHSH, CDR2 LQKENI. CDR3 amino acids: CASSLSARSNQPQHF. The CDR3, as DNA: TGTGCCAGCTCACTATCGGCCAGAAGCAATCAGCCCCAGCATTTT.

This clone appeared once. This chain uses TRBV6-2 or TRBV6-3 with TRBJ1-1; D call uncertain. CDR3 size: 14 residues. Germline lookup yields CDR1 MNHEY and CDR2 SVGEGT. V was clipped by 5 bases and J by 3 bases, with 13 bases between them. CDR3 nucleotide sequence: TGTGCCAGCAGTCTACCTGGCGGGGACACTGAAGCTTTCTTT. Translating it yields CASSLPGGDTEAFF.

This clone was seen a few times. J is TRBJ1-2 and V is TRBV29-1, with a weak D call TRBD1 (5 bases). This CDR3 is built from 14 residues. CDR1 is SQVTM and CDR2 is ANQGSEA in the germline V gene. V gave up 5 bases and J gave up 6 bases, with 19 bases separating them. CDR3 coding DNA: TGCAGCGTTTTCGATAAAGGACACCCTGATGGCTACACCTTC. As protein: CSVFDKGHPDGYTF.

This sequence joins TRBV4-1 and TRBJ2-1; 9 nucleotides line up with TRBD2. Unmatched junction bases numbered 11, after V lost 2 bases and J lost 6 bases. Germline V gene data show CDR1 as MGHRA and CDR2 as YSYEKL. This CDR3 has 17 residues. This CDR3 reads CASSQTEAGGPSNEQFF. For the CDR3, the DNA is TGCGCCAGCAGCCAAACGGAGGCGGGAGGGCCAAGCAATGAGCAGTTCTTC.

The chain recombines TRBV5-4 with TRBJ1-2; D gene unclear. Germline V gene lookup returns CDR1 SGHNT and CDR2 YYREEE (reference sequence). The CDR3 is 15 amino acids. Trimming removed 0 bases from V and 2 bases from J, with 11 bases in between. CDR3: CASSLAEGLNYGYTF. As DNA, the CDR3 is TGTGCCAGCAGCTTGGCCGAGGGCTTGAACTATGGCTACACCTTC.